This T cell receptor (beta chain) originates from a study of control samples from healthy donors and cancer patients. The repertoire was sequenced with immunoSEQ multiplex PCR; TCRdb's copy has only in-frame clones and lacks some. The data hold around 170,000 clones, with 90% observed a single time. The sample consisted of blood. This TCR derives from a woman in her forties or fifties in good health.

In DNA, the CDR3 is TGTGCCACCAGTGATGGCAGGGTCCAAGAGACCCAGTACTTC. Translation gives CATSDGRVQETQYF. The chain is built from TRBV24-1 and TRBJ2-5; D possibly corresponds to TRBD1 (5 bases). This CDR3 is 14 amino acids long. Trimming took off 3 bases at V and 1 base at J, with 8 bases between the two ends. Germline V gives CDR1 KGHDR, CDR2 SFDVKD.